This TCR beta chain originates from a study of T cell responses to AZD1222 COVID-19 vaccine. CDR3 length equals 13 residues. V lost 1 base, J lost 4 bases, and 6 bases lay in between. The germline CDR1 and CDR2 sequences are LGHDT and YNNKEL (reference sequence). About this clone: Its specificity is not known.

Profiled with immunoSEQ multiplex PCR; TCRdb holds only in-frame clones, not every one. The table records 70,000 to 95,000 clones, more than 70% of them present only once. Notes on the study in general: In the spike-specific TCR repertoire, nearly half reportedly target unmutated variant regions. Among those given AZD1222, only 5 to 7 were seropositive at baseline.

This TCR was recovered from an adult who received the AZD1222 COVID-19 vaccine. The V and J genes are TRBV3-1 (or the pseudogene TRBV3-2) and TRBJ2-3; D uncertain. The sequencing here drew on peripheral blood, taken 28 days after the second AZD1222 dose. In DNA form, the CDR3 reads TGTGCCAGCAGCCAAGGCCGGGCAGATACGCAGTATTTT. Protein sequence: CASSQGRADTQYF.